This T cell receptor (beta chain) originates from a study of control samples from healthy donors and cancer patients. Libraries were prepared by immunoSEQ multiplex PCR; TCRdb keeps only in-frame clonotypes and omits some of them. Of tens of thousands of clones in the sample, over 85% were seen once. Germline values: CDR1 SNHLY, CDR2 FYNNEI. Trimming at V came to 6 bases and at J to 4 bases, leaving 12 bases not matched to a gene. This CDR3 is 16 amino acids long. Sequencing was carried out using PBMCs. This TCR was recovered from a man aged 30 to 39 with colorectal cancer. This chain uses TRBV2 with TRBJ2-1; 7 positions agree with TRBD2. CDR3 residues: CASRDPPGGTYNEQFF. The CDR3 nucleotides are TGTGCCAGCAGGGACCCTCCGGGGGGTACATACAATGAGCAGTTCTTC.